This T cell receptor beta chain was found in a study of OX40 agonist ivuxolimab in advanced cancers. The CDR3 consists of 14 residues. The ends lost 5 bases at V and 5 bases at J; junction bases unmatched: 8. Germline values: CDR1 SGHRS, CDR2 YFSETQ. Sequencing was performed with immunoSEQ multiplex PCR; in TCRdb, only in-frame clones are kept and a portion is missing. The sample holds tens of thousands of clones, roughly nine tenths seen once. Researchers took blood at baseline, on cycle 4 day 1, and on cycle 7 day 1. The sample in question was CD4+ or CD8+ T cells sorted from blood, obtained in a trial of the OX40 agonist ivuxolimab. This TCR was sampled from an adult with an advanced solid tumor such as melanoma, head and neck, liver or kidney cancer. The chain uses TRBV5-1 and TRBJ1-1; the match to TRBD1 covers 8 bases. CDR3 sequence: CASSWTGMDTEAFF. In DNA form, the CDR3 reads TGCGCCAGCAGTTGGACAGGGATGGATACTGAAGCTTTCTTT.